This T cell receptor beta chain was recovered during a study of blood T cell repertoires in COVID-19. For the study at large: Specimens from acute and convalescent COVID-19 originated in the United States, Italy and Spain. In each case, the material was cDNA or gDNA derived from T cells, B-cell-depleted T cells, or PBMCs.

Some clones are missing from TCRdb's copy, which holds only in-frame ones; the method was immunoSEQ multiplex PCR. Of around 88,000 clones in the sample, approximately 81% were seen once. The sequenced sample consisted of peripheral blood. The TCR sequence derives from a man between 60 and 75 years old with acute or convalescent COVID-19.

CDR3 nucleotide sequence: TGCGCCAGCAGTGCGGGACAGGGGGCAGAGACCCAGTACTTC. It translates to CASSAGQGAETQYF. The chain joins TRBV5-1 to TRBJ2-5, with 12 bases matching TRBD1. The V gene's germline CDR1 is SGHRS and CDR2 YFSETQ. V dropped 5 bases and J dropped 4; count of bases not matched to a gene: 3. The CDR3 runs to 14 residues.